This T cell receptor beta chain was recorded in a study of T cells in Graves' hyperthyroidism and ophthalmopathy. CDR3 size: 14 residues. Trimming pared 3 bases from V and 2 bases from J, leaving 9 bases between. Per germline, CDR1 LGHDT and CDR2 YNNKEL (reference sequence). It was RNA transcripts that yielded the amplified TCR beta CDR3 regions. A first-round RT-PCR of the TCR CDR3 used the HTBI primer set. TCRdb re-called the multiplex PCR reads through MiXCR, storing one row per CDR3 protein. This table holds under 750,000 distinct CDR3 sequences, around 19% found once. The TCR was taken from a woman between 45 and 65 years old with Graves' hyperthyroidism that later progressed to Graves' ophthalmopathy. Input material: blood. The V gene is TRBV3-1, the J gene TRBJ2-3; no reliable D call. CDR3 sequence (DNA): TGTGCCAGCAGCCAGTACCTAGACACAGATACGCAGTATTTT. It is translated as CASSQYLDTDTQYF.